Sequencing of this T cell receptor (beta chain) was carried out in a study of Graves' ophthalmopathy and Graves' hyperthyroidism. Amplification from RNA transcripts yielded the TCR beta CDR3 regions. First-round RT-PCR with HTBI primers preceded a second-round multiplex PCR. TCRdb called the multiplex PCR reads again in MiXCR, with one record for every CDR3 protein. The sample records 150,000 to 200,000 distinct CDR3 sequences, roughly two fifths being singletons. CDR1 SGHRS and CDR2 YFSETQ come from the germline V gene. The CDR3 extends over 15 amino acids. V lost 4 bases and J 4 bases, leaving 17 bases between the germline ends. This clonotype was counted many times.

Sequences were obtained from peripheral blood. The source is a young man with Graves' ophthalmopathy. The chain uses TRBV5-1 and TRBJ1-1; D unclear. In DNA, the CDR3 is TGCGCCAGCAGCCCTGGCGGTACCTTGCGCACTGAAGCTTTCTTT. It is translated as CASSPGGTLRTEAFF.